Below are 5 T cell receptor beta chains sequenced from a single sample in a study of T-cell memory formation after mild COVID-19. One entry per CDR3 protein results from TCRdb running MiXCR on the 5' RACE reads. This sample has under 250,000 distinct CDR3 sequences, with over 9.5% found just once. Source material: PBMCs or a T cell subset sorted from them (not recorded which). The receptors originated from a man aged 18 to 29 who had mild COVID-19 (a few samples of this study predate the infection). Cell type and time point are not known.

This clonotype appeared many times. The V and J genes are TRBV18 and TRBJ1-6; D is perhaps TRBD1 (5 bases). Per the germline V gene, CDR1 is KGHSH and CDR2 is LQKENI. Deletions cut 8 bases from V and 7 bases from J, with 9 bases between. This CDR3 comprises 12 residues. CDR3 protein: CASGAGNSPLHF. For the CDR3, the DNA is TGTGCCAGCGGAGCAGGGAATTCACCCCTCCACTTT. The full variable domain, completed using reference TRBV18 and TRBJ1-6, is NAGVMQNPRHLVRRRGQEARLRCSPMKGHSHVYWYRQLPEEGLKFMVYLQKENIIDESGMPKERFSAEFPKEGPSILRIQQVVRGDSAAYFCASGAGNSPLHFGNGTRLTVT.

The chain couples TRBV5-1 to TRBJ1-4, with 7 bases fitting TRBD1. J gave up 7 bases and V 9 bases, and 12 bases lay outside the gene matches. Germline V gene data show CDR1 as SGHRS and CDR2 as YFSETQ. This CDR3 has 14 residues. In DNA form, the CDR3 reads TGCGCCACCTCCCCAGGGACAGACGCTGAAAAACTGTTTTTT. The encoded protein is CATSPGTDAEKLFF.

The rearrangement links TRBV10-3 to TRBJ2-1; the D gene is possibly TRBD1 (5 bases). The CDR3 sequence is 13 residues long. Germline V gene sequence: CDR1 ENHRY, CDR2 SYGVKD. Deletions cut 9 bases from V and 6 bases from J, with 15 bases between. The CDR3 spells CAMGLGDPNEQFF. In DNA form, the CDR3 reads TGTGCCATGGGGCTAGGAGACCCCAATGAGCAGTTCTTC.

The V gene is TRBV12-3 or TRBV12-4, the J gene TRBJ1-4; D uncertain. V gave up 7 bases and J gave up 5 bases, with 14 bases separating them. This CDR3 is built from 14 residues. CDR3 protein: CASNYGSLNEKLFF. The DNA of the CDR3 is TGTGCCAGCAACTACGGGTCCTTAAATGAAAAACTGTTTTTT.

The CDR3 sequence: CASSLNGVLQYF. CDR3 coding DNA: TGTGCCAGCAGCTTAAATGGCGTTCTGCAGTATTTT. The V and J genes are TRBV7-3 and TRBJ2-3; D is uncertain. V was clipped by 1 base and J by 11 bases, with 10 bases between them. Germline values: CDR1 SGHTA, CDR2 FQGTGA. This CDR3 comprises 12 residues.